These T cell receptor beta chains were read from a single sample in a study of cytomegalovirus exposure and HLA in healthy donors. Assay: immunoSEQ multiplex PCR; the TCRdb copy retains only in-frame clones and omits some. The sample has roughly 120,000 clones, roughly three fifths seen once. The specimen was PBMCs. These receptors were taken from a middle-aged woman in good health and CMV-seropositive. The CDR3 runs from the conserved cysteine through the conserved F or W. The D gene is left open where the match is weak. Some rows mark clone size as missing; the rest say once, few, many or name a class of expanded clone.

>TRBJ1-1|.|once|TRBV25-1
TGTGCCAGCAGTGAGCCGGGACTTAACACTGAAGCTTTCTTT
CASSEPGLNTEAFF
>TRBJ1-4|.|.|TRBV28
TGTGCCAGCAGGAAGGGAGTTGCTAATGAAAAACTGTTTTTT
CASRKGVANEKLFF
>TRBJ2-1|TRBD2|.|TRBV7-8
TGTGCCAGCAGCCCACCCCCGACTAGCGGGACCTACAATGAGCAGTTCTTC
CASSPPPTSGTYNEQFF
>TRBJ1-2|.|few|TRBV27
TGTGCCAGCAGTTTAATCGCCTCTCCAGGGTTAGATGGCTACACCTTC
CASSLIASPGLDGYTF
>TRBJ2-7|TRBD2|once|TRBV7-8
TGTGCCAGCAGTCCACGGCGGCCTAGCGGGAGACTATTCTCCTACGAGCAGTACTTC
CASSPRRPSGRLFSYEQYF
>TRBJ2-5|.|.|TRBV21-1
TGTGCCAGCACAAGGACTAGCGGGAGTGCCAACTTC
CASTRTSGSANF
>TRBJ2-7|.|.|TRBV5-6
TGTGCCAGCAGCTCCGTCAGGGGCAACGAGCAGTACTTC
CASSSVRGNEQYF
>TRBJ2-1|TRBD2|.|TRBV9
TGTGCCAGCAGCGTAGAAGGCCGGCTAGCGGGGTACTACAATGAGCAGTTCTTC
CASSVEGRLAGYYNEQFF
>TRBJ2-7|TRBD1|.|TRBV27
TGTGCCAGCAGTTTACGAGGGACAGGGGAACCCTACGAGCAGTACTTC
CASSLRGTGEPYEQYF
>TRBJ2-5|.|.|TRBV5-1
TGCGCCAGCAGCTTGGAGCTCCGCAACGGAGAGACCCAGTACTTC
CASSLELRNGETQYF
>TRBJ2-4|.|.|TRBV15
TGTGCCACCAGCAGCAACTCCCTATTCAGGGACATTCAGTACTTC
CATSSNSLFRDIQYF
>TRBJ1-5|.|.|TRBV15
TGTGCCACCAGCAGAGATCCTCGACGGGGCAATCAGCCCCAGCATTTT
CATSRDPRRGNQPQHF
>TRBJ1-1|TRBD1|.|TRBV7-9
TGTGCCAGCAGTTCCGGACAGGGTTGGACTGAAGCTTTCTTT
CASSSGQGWTEAFF
>TRBJ1-3|TRBD1|once|TRBV15
TGTGCCACCAGCCGATCTAATGGACAGGTGGGTGGAAACACCATATATTTT
CATSRSNGQVGGNTIYF
>TRBJ1-6|TRBD1|.|TRBV5-6
TGTGCCAGCAGCTCCAGGACAGGGGCACGATCACCCCTCCACTTT
CASSSRTGARSPLHF
>TRBJ1-2|TRBD1|.|TRBV27
TGTGCCAGCAGTCCCGCCGGACAGGGGGGAGGCTACACCTTC
CASSPAGQGGGYTF
>TRBJ1-1|.|.|TRBV6-5
TGTGCCAGCAGCCCGGGAGTCGGTTTGAACACCGAAGCTTTCTTT
CASSPGVGLNTEAFF
>TRBJ1-1|.|few|TRBV9
TGTGCCAGCAACCTTTCACCCGAACAGGGAAACACTGAAGCTTTCTTT
CASNLSPEQGNTEAFF
>TRBJ2-5|TRBD2|once|TRBV7-2
TGTGCCAGCAGCTCGTTGGGACTAGCGTGGGAGACCCAGTACTTC
CASSSLGLAWETQYF
>TRBJ1-1|.|.|TRBV19
TGTGCCAGTAGTATAGGGGCAGGGACTGAAGCTTTCTTT
CASSIGAGTEAFF
>TRBJ1-2|TRBD1|.|TRBV9
TGTGCCAGCAGCGTAGAACCAGGGGGCTACGGTGGCTACACCTTC
CASSVEPGGYGGYTF
>TRBJ1-1|.|few|TRBV27
TGTGCCAGCAGTTTCTCGGGGGAATTTACGGAAGCTTTCTTT
CASSFSGEFTEAFF
>TRBJ2-7|TRBD2|.|TRBV4-1
TGCGCCAGCAGCCAAGAAGCGGGAGGCCTCTACGAGCAGTACTTC
CASSQEAGGLYEQYF
>TRBJ2-5|.|.|TRBV7-7
TGTGCTAGCAGCTTAGAACAGACAGGAGAGACCCAGTACTTC
CASSLEQTGETQYF
>TRBJ2-7|TRBD1|once|TRBV4-1
TGCGCCAGCAGCCCATCGACCGGGACAGGGTTTTACGAGCAGTACTTC
CASSPSTGTGFYEQYF
>TRBJ1-3|.|.|TRBV19
TGTGCCAGTAGTCCACGGACAAGCCTTCGAAACACCATATATTTT
CASSPRTSLRNTIYF
>TRBJ2-7|.|few|TRBV4-2
TGTGCCAGCAGCCCGGGGTCTAGCTCCTACGAGCAGTACTTC
CASSPGSSSYEQYF
>TRBJ2-2|TRBD1|.|TRBV7-9
TGTGCCAGCAGCTCCGGACAGGGTTGGACCGGGGAGCTGTTTTTT
CASSSGQGWTGELFF
>TRBJ1-6|TRBD1|.|TRBV6-6
TGTGCCAGCAGTTACCCGGGACAGGTCAATTCACCCCTCCACTTT
CASSYPGQVNSPLHF
>TRBJ1-1|TRBD1|.|TRBV19
TGTGCCAGTAGTACCCCGGGACAGAGGAACACTGAAGCTTTCTTT
CASSTPGQRNTEAFF
>TRBJ2-1|TRBD2|.|TRBV19
TGTGCCAGTAGTATCGTAGCGGGAGGGAGAAATGAGCAGTTCTTC
CASSIVAGGRNEQFF
>TRBJ2-6|.|.|TRBV5-5
TGTGCCAGCAGCCAAGACAGCTCTGGGGCCAACGTCCTGACTTTC
CASSQDSSGANVLTF
>TRBJ2-1|TRBD2|.|TRBV27
TGTGCCAGCAGTTCGCCTAGGACTAGCGGGAGCCACTTGGATGAGCAGTTCTTC
CASSSPRTSGSHLDEQFF
>TRBJ2-7|.|once|TRBV25-1
TGTGCCAGCAGTGAAACCGGACTAGGGGGCTACGAGCAGTACTTC
CASSETGLGGYEQYF
>TRBJ1-1|.|.|TRBV20-1
TGCAGTGCCGAGGCGGATACTGAAGCTTTCTTT
CSAEADTEAFF
>TRBJ2-1|TRBD2|.|TRBV9
TGTGCCAGCAGTGAGCTAGCGGTAGACTACAATGAGCAGTTCTTC
CASSELAVDYNEQFF
>TRBJ2-1|TRBD2|.|TRBV6-4
TGTGCCAGCAGTGCGGGACTAGCGGGGTCCCACAATGAGCAGTTCTTC
CASSAGLAGSHNEQFF
>TRBJ1-5|TRBD1|.|TRBV4-1
TGCGCCAGCAGCCAGTCGCCCGGACAGGGAGAGCAGCCCCAGCATTTT
CASSQSPGQGEQPQHF
>TRBJ2-3|TRBD2|once|TRBV30
TGTGCCTGGAGTGTAGCGGGAGCAGATACGCAGTATTTT
CAWSVAGADTQYF
>TRBJ1-1|.|.|TRBV5-1
TGCGCCAGCAGCTCACAAACAGGGATGAACACTGAAGCTTTCTTT
CASSSQTGMNTEAFF
>TRBJ2-5|TRBD2|.|TRBV7-9
TGTGCCAGCAGCTTGGGAGGGATCGGAGCGGCCGATCTTAAAGAGACCCAGTACTTC
CASSLGGIGAADLKETQYF